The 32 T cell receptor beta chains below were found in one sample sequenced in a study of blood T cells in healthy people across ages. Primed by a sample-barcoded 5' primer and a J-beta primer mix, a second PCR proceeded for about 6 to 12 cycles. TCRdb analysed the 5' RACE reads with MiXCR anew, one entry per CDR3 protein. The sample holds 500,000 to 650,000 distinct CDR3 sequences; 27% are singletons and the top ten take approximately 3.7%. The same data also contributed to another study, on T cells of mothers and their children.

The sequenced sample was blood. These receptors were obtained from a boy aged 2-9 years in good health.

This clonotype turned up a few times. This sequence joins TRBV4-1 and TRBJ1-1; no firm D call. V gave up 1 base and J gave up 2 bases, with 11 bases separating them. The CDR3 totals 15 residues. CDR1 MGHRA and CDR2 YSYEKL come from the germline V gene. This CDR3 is CASSQVEEGNTEAFF. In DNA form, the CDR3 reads TGCGCCAGCAGCCAAGTGGAGGAAGGAAACACTGAAGCTTTCTTT.

This CDR3 reads CASSSVPGGGKETQYF. The DNA of the CDR3 is TGTGCCAGCAGCTCAGTCCCCGGAGGGGGTAAAGAGACCCAGTACTTC. The chain employs TRBV7-2 and TRBJ2-5; possibly TRBD1 or TRBD2 for D (6 bases each). V lost 4 bases to trimming and J lost 3 bases, with 18 bases between them. The CDR3 is made up of 16 amino acids. Germline V lookup: CDR1 SGHTA, CDR2 FQGNSA. Together with reference TRBV7-2 and TRBJ2-5, the CDR3 gives the full variable domain: GAGVSQSPSNKVTEKGKDVELRCDPISGHTALYWYRQSLGQGLEFLIYFQGNSAPDKSGLPSDRFSAERTGGSVSTLTIQRTQQEDSAVYLCASSSVPGGGKETQYFGPGTRLLVL.

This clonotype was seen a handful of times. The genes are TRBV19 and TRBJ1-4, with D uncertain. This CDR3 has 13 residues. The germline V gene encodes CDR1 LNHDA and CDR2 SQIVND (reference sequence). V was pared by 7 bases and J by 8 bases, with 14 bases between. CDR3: CASKASSYEKLFF. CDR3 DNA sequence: TGTGCCAGTAAGGCCAGCTCATACGAAAAACTGTTTTTT. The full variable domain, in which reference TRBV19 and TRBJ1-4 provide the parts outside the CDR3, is DGGITQSPKYLFRKEGQNVTLSCEQNLNHDAMYWYRQDPGQGLRLIYYSQIVNDFQKGDIAEGYSVSREKKESFPLTVTSAQKNPTAFYLCASKASSYEKLFFGSGTQLSVL.

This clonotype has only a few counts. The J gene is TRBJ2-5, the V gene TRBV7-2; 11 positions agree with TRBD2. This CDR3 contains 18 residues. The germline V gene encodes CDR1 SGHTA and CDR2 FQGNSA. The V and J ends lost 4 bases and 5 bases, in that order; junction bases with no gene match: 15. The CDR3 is CASSYRLAGLGAGETQYF. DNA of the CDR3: TGTGCCAGCAGCTACCGACTAGCGGGATTGGGGGCCGGGGAGACCCAGTACTTC.

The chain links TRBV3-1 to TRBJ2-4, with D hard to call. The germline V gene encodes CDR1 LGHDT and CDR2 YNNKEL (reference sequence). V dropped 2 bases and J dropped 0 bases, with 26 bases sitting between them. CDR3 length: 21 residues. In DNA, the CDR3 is TGTGCCAGCAGCCAACCTGCCCATCCCGTCGCAGGCTTTGGAGCCAAAAACATTCAGTACTTC. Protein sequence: CASSQPAHPVAGFGAKNIQYF.

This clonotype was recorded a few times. The CDR3 region is CASTRRGQLHVGAQETQYF. CDR3 bases: TGTGCCAGCACCCGGCGGGGACAGCTACATGTCGGTGCACAAGAGACCCAGTACTTC. The chain links TRBV28 to TRBJ2-1; TRBD1 is a possible D gene (7 bases). The DNA end is a closer match to TRBJ2-5, so the J assignment may be wrong. Germline V gene data show CDR1 as MDHEN and CDR2 as SYDVKM. The CDR3 runs 19 residues.

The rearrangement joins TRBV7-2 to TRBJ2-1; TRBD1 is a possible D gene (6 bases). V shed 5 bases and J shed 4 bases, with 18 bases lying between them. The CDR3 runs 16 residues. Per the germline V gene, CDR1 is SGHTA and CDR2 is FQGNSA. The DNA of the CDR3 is TGTGCCAGCAGCCGAAACCCCCCGGGACAATACAATGAGCAGTTCTTC. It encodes CASSRNPPGQYNEQFF.

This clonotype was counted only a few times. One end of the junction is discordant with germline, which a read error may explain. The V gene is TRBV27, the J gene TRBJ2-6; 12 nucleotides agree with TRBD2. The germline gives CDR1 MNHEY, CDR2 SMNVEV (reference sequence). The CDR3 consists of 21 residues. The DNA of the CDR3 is TGTGCCAGCAGCCCAGTGGGGGGGGGACTAGCGGGCATCTCTGGGGCCAACGCCCTGACTTTC. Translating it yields CASSPVGGGLAGISGANALTF. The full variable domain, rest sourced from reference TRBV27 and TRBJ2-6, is EAQVTQNPRYLITVTGKKLTVTCSQNMNHEYMSWYRQDPGLGLRQIYYSMNVEVTDKGDVPEGYKVSRKEKRNFPLILESPSPNQTSLYFCASSPVGGGLAGISGANALTFGAGSRLTVL.

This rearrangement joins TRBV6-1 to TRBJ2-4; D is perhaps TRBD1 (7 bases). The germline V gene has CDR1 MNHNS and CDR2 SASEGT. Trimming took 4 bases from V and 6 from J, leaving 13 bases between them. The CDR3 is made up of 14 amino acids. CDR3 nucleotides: TGTGCCAGCAGTGCCCAGGGGGGTGGAAACATTCAGTACTTC. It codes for CASSAQGGGNIQYF.

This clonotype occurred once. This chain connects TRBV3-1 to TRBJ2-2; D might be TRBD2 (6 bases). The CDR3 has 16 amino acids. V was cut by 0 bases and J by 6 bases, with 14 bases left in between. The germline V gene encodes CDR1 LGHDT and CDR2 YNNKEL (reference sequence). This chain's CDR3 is CASSQEEVGGAGELFF. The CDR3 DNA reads TGTGCCAGCAGCCAAGAAGAGGTCGGGGGTGCCGGGGAGCTGTTTTTT.

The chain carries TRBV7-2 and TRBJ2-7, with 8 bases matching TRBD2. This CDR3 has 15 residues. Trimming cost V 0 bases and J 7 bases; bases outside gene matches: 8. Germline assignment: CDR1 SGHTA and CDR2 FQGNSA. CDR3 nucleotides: TGTGCCAGCAGCTTAGCAGGGAGCGGGAGAGGAGAGCAGTACTTC. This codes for CASSLAGSGRGEQYF.

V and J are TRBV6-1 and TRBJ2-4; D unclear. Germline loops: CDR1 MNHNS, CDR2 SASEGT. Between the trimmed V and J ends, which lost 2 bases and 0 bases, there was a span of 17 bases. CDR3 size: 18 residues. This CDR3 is CASSESSGPRLAKNIQYF. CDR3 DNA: TGTGCCAGCAGTGAATCGTCCGGGCCAAGACTAGCCAAAAACATTCAGTACTTC.

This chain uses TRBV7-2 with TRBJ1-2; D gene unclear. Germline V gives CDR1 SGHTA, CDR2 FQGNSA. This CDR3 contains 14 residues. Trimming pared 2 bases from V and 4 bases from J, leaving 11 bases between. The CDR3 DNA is TGTGCCAGCAGCTTACGGACCCGTAGCTATGGCTACACCTTC. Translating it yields CASSLRTRSYGYTF.

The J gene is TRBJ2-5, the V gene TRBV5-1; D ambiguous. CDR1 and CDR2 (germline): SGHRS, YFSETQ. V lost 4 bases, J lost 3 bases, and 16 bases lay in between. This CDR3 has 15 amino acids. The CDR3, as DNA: TGCGCCAGCAGCCCCGATACCCTTGGGAAAGAGACCCAGTACTTC. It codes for CASSPDTLGKETQYF.

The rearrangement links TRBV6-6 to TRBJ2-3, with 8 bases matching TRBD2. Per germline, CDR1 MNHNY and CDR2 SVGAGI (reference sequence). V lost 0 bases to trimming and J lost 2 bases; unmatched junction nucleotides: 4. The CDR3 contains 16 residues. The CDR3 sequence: CASSYSGGRSTDTQYF. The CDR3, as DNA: TGTGCCAGCAGTTACTCGGGCGGGAGGTCCACAGATACGCAGTATTTT.

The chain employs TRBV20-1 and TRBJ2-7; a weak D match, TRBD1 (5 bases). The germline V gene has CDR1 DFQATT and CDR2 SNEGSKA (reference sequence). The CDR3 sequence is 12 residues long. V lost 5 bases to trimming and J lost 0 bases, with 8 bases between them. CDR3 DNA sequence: TGCAGTGCTCGCAGGGACTCCTACGAGCAGTACTTC. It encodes CSARRDSYEQYF.

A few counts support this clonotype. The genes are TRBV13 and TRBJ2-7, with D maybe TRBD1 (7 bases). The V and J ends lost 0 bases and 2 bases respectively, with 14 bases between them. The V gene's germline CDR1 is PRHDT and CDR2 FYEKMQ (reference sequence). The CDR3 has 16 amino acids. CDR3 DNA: TGTGCCAGCAGCTTAGGCCCAGGGGGGAATCCCTACGAGCAGTACTTC. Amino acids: CASSLGPGGNPYEQYF.

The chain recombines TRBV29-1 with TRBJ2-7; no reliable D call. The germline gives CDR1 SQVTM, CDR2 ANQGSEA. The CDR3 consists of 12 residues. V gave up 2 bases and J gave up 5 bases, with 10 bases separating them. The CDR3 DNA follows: TGCAGCGTTGAATATGAAGGTAACGAGCAGTACTTC. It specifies CSVEYEGNEQYF.

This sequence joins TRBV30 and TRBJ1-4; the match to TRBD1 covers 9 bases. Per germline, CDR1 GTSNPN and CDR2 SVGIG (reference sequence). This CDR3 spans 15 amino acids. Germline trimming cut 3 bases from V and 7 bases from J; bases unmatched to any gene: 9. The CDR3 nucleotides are TGTGCCTGGAGCCCCGGGACAGGGTATATTGAAAAACTGTTTTTT. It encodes CAWSPGTGYIEKLFF.

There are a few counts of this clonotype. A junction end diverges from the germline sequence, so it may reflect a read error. CDR3 in amino acids: CARRPFASGYLNSWNTGGLFF. The CDR3 DNA is TGTGCCCGCAGACCATTCGCTAGCGGGTATCTAAACAGCTGGAACACCGGGGGGCTGTTTTTT. V is TRBV28 and J is TRBJ2-2; 8 nucleotides align to TRBD2. The CDR3 runs to 21 residues. Germline V lookup: CDR1 MDHEN, CDR2 SYDVKM.

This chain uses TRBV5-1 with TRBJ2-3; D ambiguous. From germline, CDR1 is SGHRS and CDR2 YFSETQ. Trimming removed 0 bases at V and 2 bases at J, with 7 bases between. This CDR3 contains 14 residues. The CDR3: CASSLGKATDTQYF. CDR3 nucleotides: TGCGCCAGCAGCTTGGGGAAGGCCACAGATACGCAGTATTTT.

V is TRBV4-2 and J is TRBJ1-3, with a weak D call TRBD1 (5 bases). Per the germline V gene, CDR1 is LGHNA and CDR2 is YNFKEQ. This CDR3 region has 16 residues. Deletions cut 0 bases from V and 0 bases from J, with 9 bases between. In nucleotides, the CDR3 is TGTGCCAGCAGCCAAGAGTGGGGCCGCTCTGGAAACACCATATATTTT. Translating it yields CASSQEWGRSGNTIYF.

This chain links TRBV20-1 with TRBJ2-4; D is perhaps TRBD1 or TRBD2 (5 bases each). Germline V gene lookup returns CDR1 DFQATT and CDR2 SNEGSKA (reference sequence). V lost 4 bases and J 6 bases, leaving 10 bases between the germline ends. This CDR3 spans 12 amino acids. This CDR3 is CSATGTVNIQYF. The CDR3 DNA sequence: TGCAGTGCTACCGGGACGGTAAACATTCAGTACTTC.

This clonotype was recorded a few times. CDR3: CASRPHGNSPLHF. The CDR3 nucleotides read TGTGCCAGCAGGCCCCACGGGAATTCACCCCTCCACTTT. This chain links TRBV6-6 with TRBJ1-6; D uncertain. Germline V gene lookup returns CDR1 MNHNY and CDR2 SVGAGI (reference sequence). The V end was cut by 6 bases, the J end by 7 bases, with 10 bases between. This CDR3 has 13 residues.

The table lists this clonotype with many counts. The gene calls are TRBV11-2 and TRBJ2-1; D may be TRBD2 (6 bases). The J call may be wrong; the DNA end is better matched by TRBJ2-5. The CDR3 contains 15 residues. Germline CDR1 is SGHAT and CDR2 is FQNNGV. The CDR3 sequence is CASSPPQGGQETQYF. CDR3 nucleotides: TGTGCCAGCAGTCCCCCCCAGGGAGGCCAAGAGACCCAGTACTTC.

The CDR3 here is CASSFAGSTTF. Written as DNA, the CDR3 is TGTGCCAGCAGTTTCGCAGGGTCAACCACCTTC. The chain is built from TRBV6-5 and TRBJ1-2; TRBD1 is a possible D gene (5 bases). V lost 4 bases to trimming and J lost 13 bases, with 13 bases between them. The CDR3 is made up of 11 amino acids. Germline-derived CDR1 and CDR2 are MNHEY and SVGAGI.

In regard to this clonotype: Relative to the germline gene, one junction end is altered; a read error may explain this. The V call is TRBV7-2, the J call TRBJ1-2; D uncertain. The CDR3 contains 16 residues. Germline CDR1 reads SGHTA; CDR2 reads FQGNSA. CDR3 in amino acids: CASSLVPVPSNYGYTF. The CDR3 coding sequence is TGTGCCAGCAGCTTAGTGCCAGTACCATCAAACTACGGCTACACCTTC.

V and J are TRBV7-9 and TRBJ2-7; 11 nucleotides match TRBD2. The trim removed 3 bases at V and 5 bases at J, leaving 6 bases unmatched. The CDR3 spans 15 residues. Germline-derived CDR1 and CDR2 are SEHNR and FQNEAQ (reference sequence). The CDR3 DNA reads TGTGCCAGCAGCTTTACTAGCGGGGGATGGGACGAGCAGTACTTC. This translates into CASSFTSGGWDEQYF.

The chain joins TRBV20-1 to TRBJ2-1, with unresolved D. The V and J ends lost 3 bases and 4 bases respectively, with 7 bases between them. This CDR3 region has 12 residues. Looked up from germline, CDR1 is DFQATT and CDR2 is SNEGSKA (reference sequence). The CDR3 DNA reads TGCAGTGCTAGCTCTCCATACAATGAGCAGTTCTTC. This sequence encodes CSASSPYNEQFF.

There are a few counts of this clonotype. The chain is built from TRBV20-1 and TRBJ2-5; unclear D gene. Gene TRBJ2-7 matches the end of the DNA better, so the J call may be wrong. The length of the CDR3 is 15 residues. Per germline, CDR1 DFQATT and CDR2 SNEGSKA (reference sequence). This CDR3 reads CSARPQQTHSYEQYF. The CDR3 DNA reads TGCAGTGCTAGACCACAGCAAACTCACTCCTACGAGCAGTACTTC.

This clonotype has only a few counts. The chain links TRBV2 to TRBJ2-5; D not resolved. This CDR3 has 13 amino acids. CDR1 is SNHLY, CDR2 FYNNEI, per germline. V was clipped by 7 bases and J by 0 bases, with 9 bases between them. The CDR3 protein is CASKAMYQETQYF. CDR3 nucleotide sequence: TGTGCCAGCAAGGCCATGTACCAAGAGACCCAGTACTTC. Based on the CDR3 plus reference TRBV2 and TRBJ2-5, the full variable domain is EPEVTQTPSHQVTQMGQEVILRCVPISNHLYFYWYRQILGQKVEFLVSFYNNEISEKSEIFDDQFSVERPDGSNFTLKIRSTKLEDSAMYFCASKAMYQETQYFGPGTRLLVL.

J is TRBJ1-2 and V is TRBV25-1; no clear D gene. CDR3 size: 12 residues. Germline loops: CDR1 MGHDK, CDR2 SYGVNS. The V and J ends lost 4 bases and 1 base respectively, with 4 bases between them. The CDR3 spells CASSAGNYGYTF. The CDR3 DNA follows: TGTGCCAGCAGTGCGGGTAACTATGGCTACACCTTC.